This TCR beta chain appears in the sequencing data of a study of blood T cell repertoires in COVID-19. At the level of the study: PBMCs, B-cell-depleted T cells, or T cells were the source of the cDNA or gDNA that made up the material.

The age range of participants was 18 to 89 years, with residence in approximately 25 US areas. Recovery among Cohort 3 donors was established by two negative PCRs, clearance, or symptom resolution. Per the authors' pipeline: Amplification with reference gene primers provided the estimates of nucleated cell counts. Clones were read by immunoSEQ multiplex PCR, and TCRdb kept only the in-frame ones, dropping some. Clone size and V and J calls were adopted from that table, with D and trimming inferred from the DNA. Of some 270,000 clones listed, roughly 84% are singletons. Losses at the gene ends were 6 bases for V and 2 bases for J; bases not matched to a gene: 7. CDR1 is MNHEY and CDR2 is SVGAGI in the germline V gene. This CDR3 region has 14 residues.

The specimen was PBMCs or T cells enriched from blood (not recorded which). This TCR was recovered from a man aged 45-60 years who had recovered from COVID-19. The chain is built from TRBV6-5 and TRBJ2-7, with 7 bases lining up with TRBD1. The CDR3 sequence is CASRRPGQPYEQYF. DNA for the CDR3: TGTGCCAGCAGGCGACCGGGACAGCCCTACGAGCAGTACTTC.